One and the same sample provided the 8 T cell receptor beta chains below, sequenced in a study of technical replicates of blood from a few donors. Only in-frame clones appear in the TCRdb table, and some are missing; sequencing was by immunoSEQ multiplex PCR. Among 51,000 or so clones, about 93% were seen once, and the ten largest hold 3.9%. The specimen was PBMCs. These TCRs come from a human donor in good health. Some clones in this sample may be carry-over from other donors' samples.

This chain connects TRBV15 to TRBJ2-3; 10 nucleotides match TRBD1. After removal of 3 bases from V and 6 bases from J, the junction contained 9 bases not matched to a gene. The CDR3 spans 16 residues. Germline V lookup: CDR1 LNHNV, CDR2 YYDKDF (reference sequence). Here the CDR3 DNA reads TGTGCCACCAGCAGCCGGGACAGGGGTTTGGGTGATACGCAGTATTTT. This gives the protein CATSSRDRGLGDTQYF. The full variable domain, with the rest looked up from reference TRBV15 and TRBJ2-3, is DAMVIQNPRYQVTQFGKPVTLSCSQTLNHNVMYWYQQKSSQAPKLLFHYYDKDFNNEADTPDNFQSRRPNTSFCFLDIRSPGLGDTAMYLCATSSRDRGLGDTQYFGPGTRLTVL.

V and J are TRBV5-4 and TRBJ2-7; the D gene is possibly TRBD2 (5 bases). The CDR3 totals 13 residues. Trimming took off 0 bases at V and 3 bases at J, with 7 bases between the two ends. CDR1 SGHNT and CDR2 YYREEE come from the germline V gene (reference sequence). The DNA of the CDR3 is TGTGCCAGCAGCTTGGGGGCGGGCTACGAGCAGTACTTC. It codes for CASSLGAGYEQYF. Drawing the rest from reference TRBV5-4 and TRBJ2-7, the complete variable domain is ETGVTQSPTHLIKTRGQQVTLRCSSQSGHNTVSWYQQALGQGPQFIFQYYREEENGRGNFPPRFSGLQFPNYSSELNVNALELDDSALYLCASSLGAGYEQYFGPGTRLTVT.

This chain links TRBV2 with TRBJ2-2; TRBD1 is a possible D gene (6 bases). CDR3 length: 14 residues. Looked up from germline, CDR1 is SNHLY and CDR2 is FYNNEI. Trimming cost V 6 bases and J 1 base, with 9 bases left between them. CDR3 nucleotide sequence: TGTGCCAGCAGACTACAGGGGAACACCGGGGAGCTGTTTTTT. It is translated as CASRLQGNTGELFF.

The chain recombines TRBV7-2 with TRBJ2-7; maybe TRBD2 (7 bases). Trimming left V 7 bases short and J 4 bases short, with 17 bases between. This CDR3 region has 14 residues. Germline V gene sequence: CDR1 SGHTA, CDR2 FQGNSA. The CDR3 loop is CASNPGGARYEQYF. The CDR3 DNA reads as TGTGCCAGCAATCCTGGGGGGGCGAGGTACGAGCAGTACTTC.

This clone was recorded once. V usage is TRBV4-3 and J usage is TRBJ1-1, with TRBD1 matching over 10 bases. Germline V lookup: CDR1 LGHNA, CDR2 YSLEER. J lost 5 bases, V lost 5 bases, and 8 bases had no gene match. This CDR3 region has 15 residues. The CDR3 bases are TGCGCCAGCAGCAACCCGGGACAGGGGATAACTGAAGCTTTCTTT. Protein product: CASSNPGQGITEAFF.

The J gene is TRBJ2-1, the V gene TRBV10-1; D is ambiguous. V was clipped by 9 bases and J by 9 bases, with 6 bases between them. CDR3 length: 9 residues. In germline, CDR1 is WNHNN, CDR2 SYGVQD (reference sequence). CDR3 in DNA: TGCGCCAGAATCAGTGAGCAGTTCTTC. Translated, it gives CARISEQFF.

The rearrangement links TRBV2 to TRBJ2-4, with a weak D call TRBD2 (5 bases). The CDR3 length is 16 residues. V gave up 4 bases and J gave up 2 bases, with 15 bases separating them. Germline CDR1 SNHLY, CDR2 FYNNEI. The CDR3 DNA reads as TGTGCCAGCAGTGTGATTGAACTAGTCACCAAAAACATTCAGTACTTC. Translated: CASSVIELVTKNIQYF.

This clone was counted a single time. The chain uses TRBV6-1 and TRBJ1-3; TRBD1 aligns across 10 bases. Per germline, CDR1 MNHNS and CDR2 SASEGT. CDR3 length: 16 amino acids. J lost 4 bases, V lost 4 bases, and 7 bases had no gene match. CDR3 coding DNA: TGTGCCAGCAGTGGAGGGACAGGGGCGTCAGGAAACACCATATATTTT. Amino acid sequence: CASSGGTGASGNTIYF.